This T cell receptor (beta chain) was profiled in a study of blood T cell repertoires in COVID-19 (TCRdb year 2020). General notes on the study: Collaborator samples came from the United States, Italy and Spain and covered acute and convalescent phases of COVID-19. The material from the prospective study consisted of cDNA or gDNA derived from T cells, B-cell-depleted T cells, or PBMCs. The dataset comprised deeply sampled blood TCRbeta repertoires from subjects exposed to, actively infected with, or recovered from COVID-19. The repertoires were released in a freely available public database intended as a resource for research on the immune response to SARS-CoV-2. The samples were drawn from two sources: the first 160 participants of the ongoing ImmuneRACE study, and 1,200 or so subjects contributed by 6 global collaborators. A de-identified subject ID, COVID-19 status, age in years and sex were almost always included in the sample metadata. Where available, HLA class I and class II types were taken from metadata supplied by the sample provider and were not determined by assay-based typing. Paper-wide results and their limitations: Clinical and demographic metadata were provided uncurated, with the amount varying by source and participant.

TCRbeta CDR3 regions were amplified from genomic DNA using the immunoSEQ Assay, a bias-controlled multiplex PCR. The published analysis was carried out like this. The number of nucleated cells in each sample was estimated from the amplification of reference gene primers within the assay. Sequence reads were collapsed and filtered to measure the absolute abundance of every unique TCRbeta CDR3 rearrangement. Productive Simpson clonality was computed per sample as the square root of Simpson's diversity index over productive rearrangements. TCRdb holds this immuneACCESS table with in-frame rearrangements only. Some clones are missing; in checked studies, unresolved V genes explain under half, and the rest has no known cause. The V and J calls and clone size were taken over from that table, and D and trimming were inferred from the DNA. The sample records around 200,000 clones, 80% to 90% of which are singletons. 3.5% to 4.5% of the sample is taken by the ten largest.

This clone has only a few counts. Its antigen has not been determined. Within one base of it there is no much larger clone, and no base qualities were kept. Enrolling through a virtual design, the prospective study's participants ranged in age from roughly 18 to 89 years and lived across roughly 24 United States geographic areas. In the prospective study, cohorts were assigned on the basis of participant-reported clinical history obtained from a screening survey and a study questionnaire. Mobile phlebotomists in the prospective study collected whole blood, serum and a nasopharyngeal or oropharyngeal swab from every participant. Prospective study participants could optionally give additional blood draws and questionnaires over a roughly two-month period. Before DNA extraction, prospective study blood samples were shipped either frozen or at room temperature. Sequenced material: PBMCs or T cells enriched from blood (not recorded which). This TCR was sampled from a woman aged 40 to 49 with acute COVID-19.

The DNA is as follows: TGTGCCAGCAGTTCGACTGGTGTCGGGGAGCAGTTCTTC. Its product reads: CASSSTGVGEQFF. The chain was built from TRBV6-2 or TRBV6-3 and TRBJ2-1; the D gene is not confidently resolved. From the cysteine up to the phenylalanine, the CDR3 has a length of 13 residues. Only the CDR3 DNA stays, 39 bases, in frame from base 1. CDR1 MNHEY and CDR2 SVGEGT were looked up in the germline V gene. V is cut by 4 bases and J by 10 bases, and the space between the germline ends is 14 bases.